This TCR beta chain was identified during a study of Graves' ophthalmopathy and Graves' hyperthyroidism. There are many counts of this clonotype. The CDR3 has 15 residues. V lost 4 bases and J lost 10, with 21 bases in between. Germline values: CDR1 SGHRS, CDR2 YFSETQ. RNA transcripts were the source from which TCR beta CDR3 regions were amplified. In the first round, RT-PCR was carried out with HTBI primers, and a multiplex PCR formed the second round. TCRdb re-derived calls from the multiplex PCR reads in MiXCR, one entry per CDR3 protein. The table shows 57,000 or so distinct CDR3 sequences, with more than 40% occurring only once.

This chain uses TRBV5-1 with TRBJ2-1; D is ambiguous. The specimen sequenced was peripheral blood. This clonotype was obtained from an adult woman with Graves' ophthalmopathy. The CDR3 DNA is TGCGCCAGCAGCAGCATCACCCGCGCTGGTAGGGAGCAGTTCTTC. It is translated as CASSSITRAGREQFF. Full variable domain (remainder filled in from reference TRBV5-1 and TRBJ2-1): KAGVTQTPRYLIKTRGQQVTLSCSPISGHRSVSWYQQTPGQGLQFLFEYFSETQRNKGNFPGRFSGRQFSNSRSEMNVSTLELGDSALYLCASSSITRAGREQFFGPGTRLTVL.